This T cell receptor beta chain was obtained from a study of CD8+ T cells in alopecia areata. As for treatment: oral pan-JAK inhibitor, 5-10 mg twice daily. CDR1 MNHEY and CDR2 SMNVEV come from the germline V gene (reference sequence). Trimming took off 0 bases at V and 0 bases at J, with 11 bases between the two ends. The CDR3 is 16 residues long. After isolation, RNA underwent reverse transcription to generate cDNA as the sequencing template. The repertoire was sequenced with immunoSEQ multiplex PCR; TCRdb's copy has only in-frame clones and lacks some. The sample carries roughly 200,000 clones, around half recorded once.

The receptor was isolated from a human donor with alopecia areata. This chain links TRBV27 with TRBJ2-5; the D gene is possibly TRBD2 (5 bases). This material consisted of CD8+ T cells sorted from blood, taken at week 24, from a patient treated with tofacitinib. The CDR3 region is CASSLSASINQETQYF. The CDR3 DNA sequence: TGTGCCAGCAGTTTATCGGCTAGCATAAACCAAGAGACCCAGTACTTC.